Given below is one T cell receptor (beta chain) in context. The antigen it binds to is not known. Per-nucleotide qualities are absent, and no much larger clonotype sits a single base away. The Qiagen DNeasy kit was used to extract genomic DNA from unsorted PBMCs and from the negatively selected CD4+ and CD8+ fractions. Amplification of TCR beta CDR3 regions was done by immunoSEQ multiplex PCR with primers that anneal to V and J segments. A synthetic immune receptor repertoire was used to minimize amplification bias, and any remaining bias was removed computationally after sequencing. Turning to the authors' computational methods: Repertoire diversity was quantified as the Shannon entropy index using custom Python scripts. The unsorted, CD4+ and CD8+ repertoires were each analyzed separately, with the exception of combined analyses, where CD4+ and CD8+ sequences were merged in silico. A clone counted as expanded when the clone's frequency after treatment rose at least 2-fold relative to C1D1, and clones undetected at baseline were given a pseudocount of 0.5. Singleton clones were defined as clones with 0 or 1 copy at C1D1, and non-singleton clones were defined as clones with 2 or more copies. Clones expanded in unsorted samples were assigned a CD4+, CD8+ or unknown annotation through matching of protein sequences in sorted samples from the same patient. Wilcoxon tests on paired samples were used to test changes in diversity from C1D1 to C4D1. TCRdb obtained this table from immuneACCESS and retained in-frame rearrangements with V and J assigned. These tables miss some clones; where compared with another copy, unresolved V genes account for less than half of the shortfall, and the remainder is unexplained. V, J and clone size are those of that table, while D and trimming were read from the DNA. Here the sample has roughly 40,000 clones; roughly two thirds occur a single time. About 3% of the sample is held by the ten biggest clonotypes.

The data stem from a study of PD-1 blockade in classical Hodgkin lymphoma (dated by TCRdb to the early 2020s). With respect to the entire study: Nivolumab dosing was 3 mg/kg intravenously every 2 weeks, continuing until either disease progression or unacceptable toxicity. A peripheral blood immune signature of response to PD-1 blockade in classical Hodgkin lymphoma was defined using TCR beta sequencing and CyTOF. What the work shows at the level of the full study, not this receptor alone: Patients starting nivolumab less than 1 year after ASCT had lower diversity and were excluded from later analyses to avoid confounding by immune reconstitution. Trial patients achieving complete response had baseline diversity similar to newly diagnosed patients, whereas partial responders and progressors had significantly lower diversity. By C4D1, a significant rise was seen in CD4+ TCR diversity but not in CD8+ TCR diversity (p=0.0027 vs p=0.16), and the rise was most apparent among complete responders (p=0.02). The study was restricted to a single clinical trial cohort, and the causes of repertoire differences, possibly disease activity or prior therapy, were left undefined. Newly diagnosed patients were reported to have lower baseline TCR diversity than healthy donors, and relapsed/refractory patients were reported to have lower baseline TCR diversity still.

The time point label for this specimen denotes: cycle 4 day 1 (C4D1), after five to seven weeks of nivolumab. Every trial patient had relapsed after autologous stem cell transplantation, and cohorts A, B and C differed in prior brentuximab vedotin exposure. The trial cohort was composed of under 70 patients with relapsed/refractory classical Hodgkin lymphoma, for whom complete response, partial response or progressive disease was recorded as best overall response. Trial patients were treated with single-agent nivolumab in the multi-cohort phase II CheckMate 205 trial. An independent review committee assessed best overall response by applying the 2007 International Working Group response criteria. Trial PBMCs were obtained immediately prior to nivolumab initiation (C1D1) and on therapy at cycle 2 day 1 and cycle 4 day 1. Peripheral blood was collected in 8 mL Vacutainer Cell Preparation Tubes, from which PBMCs were isolated by centrifugation and then cryopreserved.

Trimming takes 0 bases from V and 3 bases from J, and the germline ends sit 7 bases apart. Reading from cysteine to phenylalanine, the CDR3 counts 13 amino acids. Of all the DNA, just the CDR3 is kept, 39 bases in frame from base 1. The chain links TRBV5-3 with TRBJ2-7; the D gene identity is not certain. TRBV5-3 is an open reading frame, and its role is uncertain. The material sequenced was peripheral blood mononuclear cells (PBMCs), taken before the fourth cycle of nivolumab. This sequence was found in a human donor with classical Hodgkin lymphoma. CDR3 reads: CARSLVSGYEQYF. The DNA sequence is given as TGTGCCAGAAGCTTGGTCTCGGGCTACGAGCAGTACTTC.